The next 13 T cell receptor beta chains were all read from a single sample in a study of STAT5B mutations in CD4+ large granular lymphocyte leukemia (dated by TCRdb to about 2022). Receptor libraries were prepared by the immunoSEQ multiplex PCR assay. The clones in this table, taken by TCRdb from immuneACCESS, are in-frame only. Not every clone is retained; where verified, under half of the shortfall comes from an unresolved V gene, and the cause of the rest is unknown. For this sample the table gives tens of thousands of clones, of which more than 70% were detected only once. Almost 0.65% of the sample lies in the top ten. The specimen sequenced was CD4+ T cells from blood buffy coats. The receptors stem from a human donor in good health.

The rearrangement joins TRBV7-8 to TRBJ1-1; D not certain. Germline V gene data show CDR1 as SGHVS and CDR2 as FQNEAQ. Between the trimmed V and J ends, which lost 5 bases and 0 bases, there was a span of 10 bases. This CDR3 spans 14 amino acids. Written as DNA, the CDR3 is TGTGCCAGCAGCGAAAGACGTTTGAACACTGAAGCTTTCTTT. Its protein is CASSERRLNTEAFF.

The CDR3 DNA reads TGTGCCAGCAGCAAAGAAGGGGGCTTATGGGGCAATCAGCCCCAGCATTTT. Translated: CASSKEGGLWGNQPQHF. The V call is TRBV21-1, the J call TRBJ1-5; no check of the table's D call, TRBD1, against the DNA was made. TRBV21-1 is a pseudogene locus. CDR3 length: 17 amino acids.

The chain recombines TRBV18 with TRBJ2-1; 8 bases are a match to TRBD1. Germline V gives CDR1 KGHSH, CDR2 LQKENI. This CDR3 comprises 14 residues. The V segment lost 0 bases and the J segment 9 bases; nucleotides outside the gene matches: 4. The CDR3, as DNA: TGTGCCAGCTCACCACCCGGCAGGGGGCTTGAGCAGTTCTTC. Protein sequence: CASSPPGRGLEQFF.

This chain connects TRBV5-6 to TRBJ2-1; D is possibly TRBD2 (5 bases). Germline values: CDR1 SGHDT, CDR2 YYEEEE. Between the trimmed V and J ends, which lost 4 bases and 9 bases, there was a span of 8 bases. The CDR3 is 11 amino acids. The CDR3 DNA is TGTGCCAGCAGCCGGGGTGGTGAGCAGTTCTTC. This encodes CASSRGGEQFF. Full variable domain (outside the CDR3, taken from reference TRBV5-6 and TRBJ2-1): DAGVTQSPTHLIKTRGQQVTLRCSPKSGHDTVSWYQQALGQGPQFIFQYYEEEERQRGNFPDRFSGHQFPNYSSELNVNALLLGDSALYLCASSRGGEQFFGPGTRLTVL.

This sequence joins TRBV4-1 and TRBJ2-7; D remains ambiguous. In germline, CDR1 is MGHRA, CDR2 YSYEKL. Deletions cut 4 bases from V and 0 bases from J, with 7 bases between. This CDR3 spans 13 amino acids. The CDR3 protein is CASSLLTSYEQYF. Here the CDR3 DNA reads TGCGCCAGCAGCCTCCTGACCTCCTACGAGCAGTACTTC.

The rearrangement links TRBV21-1 to TRBJ1-5. TRBV21-1 is listed as a pseudogene. This CDR3 has 14 amino acids. The CDR3 spells CASSKAVSNQPQHF. CDR3 sequence (DNA): TGTGCCAGCAGCAAGGCGGTAAGCAATCAGCCCCAGCATTTT.

The chain recombines TRBV19 with TRBJ2-6; a possible D gene is TRBD1 (5 bases). This CDR3 spans 17 amino acids. Germline V gene data show CDR1 as LNHDA and CDR2 as SQIVND (reference sequence). V gave up 5 bases and J gave up 0 bases, with 14 bases separating them. The CDR3 sequence: CASSSPARASGANVLTF. As DNA, the CDR3 is TGTGCCAGTAGTTCCCCCGCCAGGGCCTCTGGGGCCAACGTCCTGACTTTC.

This clone was counted a single time. The chain employs TRBV5-6 and TRBJ2-7; 10 positions match TRBD1. This CDR3 is built from 17 residues. Germline values: CDR1 SGHDT, CDR2 YYEEEE. Trimming at V came to 4 bases and at J to 6 bases, leaving 16 bases not matched to a gene. CDR3 sequence reads: CASSGDRGRLIFGEQYF. DNA of the CDR3: TGTGCCAGCAGCGGGGACAGGGGTCGTTTGATTTTTGGCGAGCAGTACTTC.

This clone was counted a few times. CDR3 residues: CAITSDRGNTEAFF. CDR3 bases: TGTGCCATCACCTCGGACAGGGGGAACACTGAAGCTTTCTTT. The V call is TRBV10-3, the J call TRBJ1-1, with 9 bases matching TRBD1. The CDR3 has 14 residues. J lost 1 base, V lost 7 bases, and 4 bases had no gene match. The germline CDR1 and CDR2 sequences are ENHRY and SYGVKD.

V and J are TRBV18 and TRBJ2-1, with D hard to call. Trimming cost V 3 bases and J 6 bases, with 9 bases left between them. The CDR3 runs 13 residues. Germline V lookup: CDR1 KGHSH, CDR2 LQKENI. CDR3 nucleotide sequence: TGTGCCAGCTCACCCGGAATCCCCAATGAGCAGTTCTTC. As protein: CASSPGIPNEQFF.

J is TRBJ2-2 and V is TRBV11-2; 13 bases are shared with TRBD2. This CDR3 is 18 amino acids long. Germline V gene data show CDR1 as SGHAT and CDR2 as FQNNGV. The trim removed 0 bases at V and 4 bases at J, leaving 5 bases unmatched. The CDR3 DNA sequence: TGTGCCAGCAGCTTAGAGGGGGGACTAGCGGGGCGCACCGGGGAGCTGTTTTTT. Its translation is CASSLEGGLAGRTGELFF.

This clone was detected only once. The CDR3 DNA follows: TGTGCCAGCAGTTTAAGGGGGACAGTCCTAAATCAGCCCCAGCATTTT. This sequence encodes CASSLRGTVLNQPQHF. The chain couples TRBV28 to TRBJ1-5; 7 positions agree with TRBD1. Germline-derived CDR1 and CDR2 are MDHEN and SYDVKM. With V trimmed by 2 bases and J by 4 bases, 8 bases remained unmatched. The CDR3 sequence is 16 residues long.

This chain uses TRBV27 with TRBJ2-7; D may correspond to TRBD1 or TRBD2 (5 bases each). With 3 bases removed from V and 3 bases from J, the gap between germline ends came to 12 bases. CDR1 and CDR2 (germline): MNHEY, SMNVEV (reference sequence). The CDR3 runs 14 residues. For the CDR3, the DNA is TGTGCCAGCAGTTTTCAGGGAGCGAGCTACGAGCAGTACTTC. Its protein product is CASSFQGASYEQYF.